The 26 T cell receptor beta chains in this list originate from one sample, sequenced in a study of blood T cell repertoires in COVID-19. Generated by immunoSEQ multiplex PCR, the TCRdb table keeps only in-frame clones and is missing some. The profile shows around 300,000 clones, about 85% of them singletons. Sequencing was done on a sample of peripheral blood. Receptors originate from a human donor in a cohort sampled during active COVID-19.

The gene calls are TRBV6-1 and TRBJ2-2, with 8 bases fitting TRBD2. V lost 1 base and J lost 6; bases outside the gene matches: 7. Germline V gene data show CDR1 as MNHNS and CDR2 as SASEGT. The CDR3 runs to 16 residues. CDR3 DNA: TGTGCCAGCAGTGAAGGTGTCCCGGGACTAGCCGGGGAGCTGTTTTTT. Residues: CASSEGVPGLAGELFF.

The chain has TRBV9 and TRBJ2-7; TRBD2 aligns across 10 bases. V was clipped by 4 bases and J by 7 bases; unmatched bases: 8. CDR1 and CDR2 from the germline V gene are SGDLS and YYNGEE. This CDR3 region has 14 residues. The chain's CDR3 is CASSRYASGREQYF. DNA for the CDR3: TGTGCCAGCAGCCGTTATGCTAGCGGGAGAGAGCAGTACTTC.

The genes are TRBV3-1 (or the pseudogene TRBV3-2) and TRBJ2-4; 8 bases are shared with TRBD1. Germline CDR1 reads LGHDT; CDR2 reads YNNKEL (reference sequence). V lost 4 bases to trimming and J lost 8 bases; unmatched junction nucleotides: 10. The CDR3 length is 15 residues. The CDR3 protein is CASSLSGQGIYIQYF. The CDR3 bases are TGTGCCAGCAGCCTTTCCGGACAGGGAATATACATTCAGTACTTC.

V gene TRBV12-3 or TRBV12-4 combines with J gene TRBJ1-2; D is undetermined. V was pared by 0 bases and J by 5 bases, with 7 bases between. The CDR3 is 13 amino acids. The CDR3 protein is CASSLAGEYGYTF. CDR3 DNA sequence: TGTGCCAGCAGTTTAGCGGGAGAGTATGGCTACACCTTC.

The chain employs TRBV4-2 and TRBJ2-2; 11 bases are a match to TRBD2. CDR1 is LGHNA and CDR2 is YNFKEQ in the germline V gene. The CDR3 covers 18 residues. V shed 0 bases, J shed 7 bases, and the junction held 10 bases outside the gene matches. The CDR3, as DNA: TGTGCCAGCAGCCAAGACTTCTCGACTAGCGGGATACGCGGGGAGCTGTTTTTT. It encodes CASSQDFSTSGIRGELFF.

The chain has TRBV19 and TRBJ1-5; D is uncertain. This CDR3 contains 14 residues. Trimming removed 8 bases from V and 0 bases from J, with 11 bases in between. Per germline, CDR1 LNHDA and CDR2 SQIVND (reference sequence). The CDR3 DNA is TGTGCCAGTCAGCGAGTCGGTAGCAATCAGCCCCAGCATTTT. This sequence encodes CASQRVGSNQPQHF.

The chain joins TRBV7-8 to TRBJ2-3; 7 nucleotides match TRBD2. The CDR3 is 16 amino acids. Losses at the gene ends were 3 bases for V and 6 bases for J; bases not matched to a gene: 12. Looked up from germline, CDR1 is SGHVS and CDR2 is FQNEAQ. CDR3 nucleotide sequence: TGTGCCAGCAGCTTGGCGGGAGTGGTTCGGAGGGATACGCAGTATTTT. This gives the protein CASSLAGVVRRDTQYF.

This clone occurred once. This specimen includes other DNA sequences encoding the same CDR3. This chain's CDR3 is CASSLGGGYEQYF. In nucleotides, the CDR3 is TGTGCCAGCAGTTTAGGAGGCGGGTACGAGCAGTACTTC. The rearrangement links TRBV12-3 or TRBV12-4 to TRBJ2-7; D may be TRBD2 (5 bases). The CDR3 is 13 residues long. V lost 1 base and J 4 bases, leaving 8 bases between the germline ends.

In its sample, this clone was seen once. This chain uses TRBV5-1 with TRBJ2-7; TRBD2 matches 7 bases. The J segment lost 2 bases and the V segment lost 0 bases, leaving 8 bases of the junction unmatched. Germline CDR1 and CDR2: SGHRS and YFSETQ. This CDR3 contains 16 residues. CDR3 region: CASSLGFVGGTYEQYF. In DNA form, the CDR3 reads TGCGCCAGCAGCTTGGGGTTCGTGGGAGGGACCTACGAGCAGTACTTC.

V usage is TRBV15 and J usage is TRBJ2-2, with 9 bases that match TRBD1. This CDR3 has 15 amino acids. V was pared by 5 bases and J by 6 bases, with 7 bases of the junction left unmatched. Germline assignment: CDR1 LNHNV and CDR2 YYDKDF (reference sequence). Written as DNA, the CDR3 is TGTGCCACCAGCGCCCGGGACAGGGTGGCCGGGGAGCTGTTTTTT. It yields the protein CATSARDRVAGELFF.

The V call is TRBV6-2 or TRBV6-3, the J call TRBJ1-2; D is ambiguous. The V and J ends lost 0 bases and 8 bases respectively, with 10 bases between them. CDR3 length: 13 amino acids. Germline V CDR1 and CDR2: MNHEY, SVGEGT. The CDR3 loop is CASSYSQSGGYTF. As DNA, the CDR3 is TGTGCCAGCAGTTACTCCCAAAGTGGCGGCTACACCTTC.

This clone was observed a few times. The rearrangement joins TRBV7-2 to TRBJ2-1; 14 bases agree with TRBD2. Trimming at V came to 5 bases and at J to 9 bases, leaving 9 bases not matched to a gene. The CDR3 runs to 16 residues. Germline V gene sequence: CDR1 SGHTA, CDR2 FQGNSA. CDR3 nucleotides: TGTGCCAGCAGCATAACAGGACTAGCGGGAGGTCCTGAGCAGTTCTTC. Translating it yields CASSITGLAGGPEQFF.

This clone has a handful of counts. The CDR3 region is CASTLTGGDEKLFF. The CDR3 nucleotides are TGTGCCAGCACCCTGACAGGGGGCGATGAAAAACTGTTTTTT. The chain joins TRBV6-5 to TRBJ1-4, with TRBD1 matching 10 bases. CDR3 size: 14 residues. The germline CDR1 and CDR2 sequences are MNHEY and SVGAGI. Losses at the gene ends were 7 bases for V and 6 bases for J; bases not matched to a gene: 5.

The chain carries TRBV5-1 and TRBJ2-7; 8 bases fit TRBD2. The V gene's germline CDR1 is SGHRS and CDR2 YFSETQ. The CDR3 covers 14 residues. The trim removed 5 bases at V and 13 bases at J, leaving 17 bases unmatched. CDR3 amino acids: CASRLGTVNSGTYF. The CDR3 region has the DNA TGCGCCAGCAGGCTGGGGACCGTTAATAGCGGGACATACTTC.

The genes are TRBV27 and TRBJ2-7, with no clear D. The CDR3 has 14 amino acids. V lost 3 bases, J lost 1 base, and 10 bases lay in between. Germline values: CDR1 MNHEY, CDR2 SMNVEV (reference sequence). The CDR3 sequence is CASSFAYGSYEQYF. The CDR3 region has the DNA TGTGCCAGCAGTTTTGCTTACGGGTCCTACGAGCAGTACTTC.

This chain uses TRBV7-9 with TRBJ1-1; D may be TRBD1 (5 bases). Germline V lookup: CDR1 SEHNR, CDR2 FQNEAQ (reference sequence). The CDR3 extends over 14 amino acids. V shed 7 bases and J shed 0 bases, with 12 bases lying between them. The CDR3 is CASTRDSLNTEAFF. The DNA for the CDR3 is TGTGCCAGCACCCGCGACAGCCTGAACACTGAAGCTTTCTTT.

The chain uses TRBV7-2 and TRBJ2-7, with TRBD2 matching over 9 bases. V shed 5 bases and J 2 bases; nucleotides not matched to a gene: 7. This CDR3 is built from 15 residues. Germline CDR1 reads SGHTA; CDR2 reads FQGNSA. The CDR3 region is CASSDRGRVTYEQYF. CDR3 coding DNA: TGTGCCAGCAGCGACCGCGGGAGGGTAACCTACGAGCAGTACTTC.

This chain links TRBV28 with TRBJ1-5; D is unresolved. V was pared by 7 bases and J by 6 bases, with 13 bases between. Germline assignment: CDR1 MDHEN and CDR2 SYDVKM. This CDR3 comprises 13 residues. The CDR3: CASKKGAGQPQHF. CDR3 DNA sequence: TGTGCCAGCAAAAAGGGTGCGGGTCAGCCCCAGCATTTT.

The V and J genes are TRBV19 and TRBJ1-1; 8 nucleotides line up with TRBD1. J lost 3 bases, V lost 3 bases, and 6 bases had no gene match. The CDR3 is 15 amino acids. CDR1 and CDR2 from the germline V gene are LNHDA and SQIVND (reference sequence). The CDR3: CASSIYNRGDTEAFF. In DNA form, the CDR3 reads TGTGCCAGTAGTATTTATAACAGGGGGGACACTGAAGCTTTCTTT.

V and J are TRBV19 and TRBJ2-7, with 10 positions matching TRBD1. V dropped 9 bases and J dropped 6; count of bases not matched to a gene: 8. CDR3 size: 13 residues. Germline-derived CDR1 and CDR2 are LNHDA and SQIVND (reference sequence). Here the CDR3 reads CASPDRGRGEQYF. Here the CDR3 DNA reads TGTGCCAGCCCGGACAGGGGGAGGGGCGAGCAGTACTTC.

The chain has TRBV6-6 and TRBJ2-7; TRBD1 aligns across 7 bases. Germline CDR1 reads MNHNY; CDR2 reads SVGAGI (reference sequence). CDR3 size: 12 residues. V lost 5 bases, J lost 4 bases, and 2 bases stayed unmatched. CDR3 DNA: TGTGCCAGCAGTCCCAGGGGGTACGAGCAGTACTTC. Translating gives CASSPRGYEQYF.

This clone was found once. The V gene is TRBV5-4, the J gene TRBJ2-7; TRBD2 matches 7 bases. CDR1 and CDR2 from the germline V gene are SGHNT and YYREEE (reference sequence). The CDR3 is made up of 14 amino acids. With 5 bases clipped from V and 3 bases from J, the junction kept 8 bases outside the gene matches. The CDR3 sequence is CASSYGLGDYEQYF. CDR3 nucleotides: TGTGCCAGCAGTTACGGACTAGGGGACTACGAGCAGTACTTC.

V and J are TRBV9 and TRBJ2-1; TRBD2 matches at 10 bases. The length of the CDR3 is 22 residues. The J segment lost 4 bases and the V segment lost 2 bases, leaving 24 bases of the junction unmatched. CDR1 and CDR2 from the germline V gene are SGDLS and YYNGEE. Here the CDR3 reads CASSVSVRSSGRLAGYYNEQFF. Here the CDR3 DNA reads TGTGCCAGCAGCGTTTCCGTTAGGAGTTCCGGACGACTAGCGGGCTATTACAATGAGCAGTTCTTC. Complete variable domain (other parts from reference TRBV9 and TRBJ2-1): DSGVTQTPKHLITATGQRVTLRCSPRSGDLSVYWYQQSLDQGLQFLIQYYNGEERAKGNILERFSAQQFPDLHSELNLSSLELGDSALYFCASSVSVRSSGRLAGYYNEQFFGPGTRLTVL.

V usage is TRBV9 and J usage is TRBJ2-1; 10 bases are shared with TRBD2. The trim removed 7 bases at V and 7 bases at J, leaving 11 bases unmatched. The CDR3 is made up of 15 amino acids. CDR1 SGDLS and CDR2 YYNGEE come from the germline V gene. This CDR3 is CASGGSGRARNEQFF. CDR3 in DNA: TGTGCCAGCGGGGGGAGCGGGAGGGCCAGGAATGAGCAGTTCTTC.

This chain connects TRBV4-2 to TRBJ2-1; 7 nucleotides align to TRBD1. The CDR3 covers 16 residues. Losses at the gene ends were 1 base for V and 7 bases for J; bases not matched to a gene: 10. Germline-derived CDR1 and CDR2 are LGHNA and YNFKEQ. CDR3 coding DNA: TGTGCCAGCAGCCAAGCCGCACAGGGGCACGCGAATGAGCAGTTCTTC. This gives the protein CASSQAAQGHANEQFF.

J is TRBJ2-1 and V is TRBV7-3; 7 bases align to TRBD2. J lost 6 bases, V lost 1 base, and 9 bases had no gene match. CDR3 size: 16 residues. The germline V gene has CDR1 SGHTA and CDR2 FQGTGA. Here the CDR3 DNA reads TGTGCCAGCAGCTTAATGGCTAGCGGTCTTACCAATGAGCAGTTCTTC. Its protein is CASSLMASGLTNEQFF. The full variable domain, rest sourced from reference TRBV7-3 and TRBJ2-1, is GAGVSQTPSNKVTEKGKYVELRCDPISGHTALYWYRQSLGQGPEFLIYFQGTGAADDSGLPNDRFFAVRPEGSVSTLKIQRTERGDSAVYLCASSLMASGLTNEQFFGPGTRLTVL.